The table lists the clone carrying this TCR beta chain with a count of one. These data belong to a study of T cell responses to AZD1222 COVID-19 vaccine. The V end lost 5 bases, the J end lost 2 bases, and 16 bases lay between the germline ends. CDR1 MRHNA and CDR2 SNTAGT come from the germline V gene. The CDR3 length is 16 residues. Assay: immunoSEQ multiplex PCR; the TCRdb copy retains only in-frame clones and omits some. Here the sample spans about 270,000 clones, approximately 94% being singletons. This specimen consisted of peripheral blood, obtained 28 days after the second AZD1222 dose. The TCR comes from an adult who received the AZD1222 COVID-19 vaccine. The chain recombines TRBV6-4 with TRBJ2-1; D might be TRBD2 (6 bases). The CDR3 sequence: CASSTFAGRTYNEQFF. The CDR3 nucleotides are TGTGCCAGCAGTACCTTCGCGGGACGCACCTACAATGAGCAGTTCTTC.